This T cell receptor beta chain was observed in a study of blood T cells in healthy people across ages. Regarding the study as a whole: CMV status of donors was not determined, possibly confounding expanded clonotype changes. TCR beta diversity, measured per million T cells, fell in a roughly linear way with age.

Germline CDR1 reads KGHDR; CDR2 reads SFDVKD. V lost 4 bases and J 5 bases, leaving 10 bases between the germline ends. This CDR3 spans 13 amino acids. Each sample yielded at least 6 million isolated PBMCs. Combining a sample-barcoded 5' primer with a J-beta primer mix, a second PCR ran for roughly 6 to 11 cycles. From the 5' RACE reads, TCRdb called clonotypes with MiXCR, one entry per CDR3 protein. Among about 580,000 distinct CDR3 sequences listed, less than 60% were seen once. Concerning this clonotype: No antigen is known for it.

The genes are TRBV24-1 and TRBJ2-5, with D possibly called TRBD1 or TRBD2 (6 bases each). This receptor was taken from a man aged 80 or over in good health. The specimen sequenced was blood. CDR3: CATSEGGSETQYF. The DNA of the CDR3 is TGTGCCACCAGTGAAGGGGGGTCGGAGACCCAGTACTTC.